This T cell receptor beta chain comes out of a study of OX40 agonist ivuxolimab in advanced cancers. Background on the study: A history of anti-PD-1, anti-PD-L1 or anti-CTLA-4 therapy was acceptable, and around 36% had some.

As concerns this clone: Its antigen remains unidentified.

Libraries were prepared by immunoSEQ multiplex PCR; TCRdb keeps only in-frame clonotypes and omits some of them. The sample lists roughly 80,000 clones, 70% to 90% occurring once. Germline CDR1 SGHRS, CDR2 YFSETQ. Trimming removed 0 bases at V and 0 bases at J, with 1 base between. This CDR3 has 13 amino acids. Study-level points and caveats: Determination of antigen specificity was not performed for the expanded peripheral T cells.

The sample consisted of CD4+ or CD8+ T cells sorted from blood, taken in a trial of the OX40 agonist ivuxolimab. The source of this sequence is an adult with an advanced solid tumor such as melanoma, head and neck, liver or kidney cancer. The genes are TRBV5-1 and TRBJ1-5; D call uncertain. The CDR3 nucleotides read TGCGCCAGCAGCTTGGATAGCAATCAGCCCCAGCATTTT. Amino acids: CASSLDSNQPQHF.